The 25 T cell receptor beta chains below come from one sample, sequenced in a study of blood T cell repertoires in COVID-19. TCRdb's copy holds only in-frame clones and misses some; the assay was immunoSEQ multiplex PCR. The sample yields around 78,000 clones, 80% to 90% seen once. The sequenced material came from peripheral blood. The receptors originated from a man in his 70s with active or convalescent COVID-19.

The V gene is TRBV6-5, the J gene TRBJ2-7; 7 bases agree with TRBD1. This CDR3 region has 15 residues. Trimming took 0 bases from V and 3 from J; bases not matched to a gene: 5. In germline, CDR1 is MNHEY, CDR2 SVGAGI. The CDR3 DNA follows: TGTGCCAGCAGTTACTCGGGACAGTCGCACTACGAGCAGTACTTC. It encodes CASSYSGQSHYEQYF.

The V and J genes are TRBV30 and TRBJ1-6, with D hard to call. The V gene's germline CDR1 is GTSNPN and CDR2 SVGIG (reference sequence). V was cut by 4 bases and J by 5 bases, with 6 bases left in between. The CDR3 consists of 12 residues. The CDR3 loop is CAWKQNNSPLHF. Here the CDR3 DNA reads TGTGCCTGGAAACAGAATAATTCACCCCTCCACTTT.

The CDR3 DNA sequence: TGTGCCATCGGGCCAGGGGGGATGAACACTGAAGCTTTCTTT. Encoded protein: CAIGPGGMNTEAFF. This rearrangement joins TRBV10-3 to TRBJ1-1; 7 bases match TRBD1. Trimming at V came to 8 bases and at J to 0 bases, leaving 6 bases not matched to a gene. CDR3 length equals 14 residues. Germline values: CDR1 ENHRY, CDR2 SYGVKD.

The chain joins TRBV6-5 to TRBJ1-1; 9 bases are shared with TRBD1. The germline gives CDR1 MNHEY, CDR2 SVGAGI. The CDR3 consists of 15 residues. Germline trimming cut 10 bases from V and 1 base from J; bases unmatched to any gene: 10. CDR3 coding DNA: TGTGCCACCCTCCCAACAGGGGGCGCGAACACTGAAGCTTTCTTT. Protein product: CATLPTGGANTEAFF.

The chain has TRBV6-5 and TRBJ1-1; D perhaps matches TRBD1 (6 bases). V gave up 6 bases and J gave up 4 bases, with 12 bases separating them. The germline gives CDR1 MNHEY, CDR2 SVGAGI. The CDR3 runs to 13 residues. CDR3 sequence reads: CASSPDRFTEAFF. As DNA, the CDR3 is TGTGCCAGCAGCCCAGACAGGTTCACTGAAGCTTTCTTT.

This clone was counted between two and nine times. The chain combines TRBV23-1 with TRBJ1-1; TRBD1 agrees at 7 bases. TRBV23-1 is filed as an ORF, its function uncertain. This CDR3 has 15 residues. J was trimmed by 1 base and V by 6 bases; bases with no gene match: 8. The CDR3 sequence is CASSLITGENTEAFF. The CDR3 nucleotides read TGCGCCAGCAGCCTCATTACAGGGGAGAACACTGAAGCTTTCTTT.

The J gene is TRBJ1-5, the V gene TRBV6-1; tentative D call: TRBD1 (6 bases). Deletions cut 0 bases from V and 9 bases from J, with 9 bases between. This CDR3 is 13 amino acids long. CDR1 is MNHNS and CDR2 is SASEGT in the germline V gene. The CDR3 DNA is TGTGCCAGCAGTGAAGCCAGGGGTGGGCCCCAGCATTTT. Its translation is CASSEARGGPQHF.

The rearrangement links TRBV5-6 to TRBJ1-1; the D is unclear. With 5 bases removed from V and 8 bases from J, the gap between germline ends came to 16 bases. CDR3 size: 13 residues. From germline, CDR1 is SGHDT and CDR2 YYEEEE. Written as DNA, the CDR3 is TGTGCCAGCAGTCGGGGAGGAGGGTGGGAAGCTTTCTTT. Protein product: CASSRGGGWEAFF.

The DNA for the CDR3 is TGTGCCAGCAGCACACAGATAACGCCGAACACCGGGGAGCTGTTTTTT. Its translation is CASSTQITPNTGELFF. The V and J genes are TRBV11-1 and TRBJ2-2, with unresolved D. The germline gives CDR1 SGHAT, CDR2 FQDESV (reference sequence). V lost 5 bases and J 0 bases, leaving 13 bases between the germline ends. CDR3 size: 16 residues.

The chain employs TRBV28 and TRBJ2-7, with 8 positions matching TRBD2. V lost 4 bases to trimming and J lost 7 bases; unmatched junction nucleotides: 18. Germline V gene data show CDR1 as MDHEN and CDR2 as SYDVKM. The CDR3 length is 17 residues. CDR3 protein: CASSSPGSSGARGEQYF. CDR3 nucleotides: TGTGCCAGCAGTTCCCCCGGGAGTAGCGGGGCCCGTGGGGAGCAGTACTTC.

The V and J genes are TRBV11-2 and TRBJ1-4; D is ambiguous. Germline CDR1 reads SGHAT; CDR2 reads FQNNGV. Trimming cost V 1 base and J 4 bases, with 16 bases left between them. The CDR3 totals 17 residues. CDR3: CASSLGSAGRLNEKLFF. The DNA of the CDR3 is TGTGCCAGCAGCTTAGGGTCGGCGGGCAGGCTTAATGAAAAACTGTTTTTT.

This clone was recorded a few times. The chain recombines TRBV28 with TRBJ1-1, with 9 bases lining up with TRBD1. Germline V CDR1 and CDR2: MDHEN, SYDVKM. V dropped 7 bases and J dropped 1; count of bases not matched to a gene: 4. The CDR3 is 14 amino acids. The CDR3 loop is CASTGQGQNTEAFF. CDR3 nucleotides: TGTGCCAGCACCGGACAGGGGCAGAACACTGAAGCTTTCTTT.

V is TRBV30 and J is TRBJ1-2; D may be TRBD1 (6 bases). Germline V gene data show CDR1 as GTSNPN and CDR2 as SVGIG (reference sequence). Trimming stripped 8 bases from V and 4 bases from J, with 17 bases between. The CDR3 spans 13 residues. Written as DNA, the CDR3 is TGTGCCATTACCAAGGCGGGGGCCTATGGCTACACCTTC. It specifies CAITKAGAYGYTF.

This chain joins TRBV11-2 and TRBJ1-3; D unresolved. The V and J ends lost 5 bases and 3 bases respectively, with 11 bases between them. Germline V gene lookup returns CDR1 SGHAT and CDR2 FQNNGV. This CDR3 is built from 14 residues. The CDR3 reads CASSVTVRGNTIYF. In DNA form, the CDR3 reads TGTGCCAGCAGCGTCACAGTACGTGGAAACACCATATATTTT.

The chain is built from TRBV18 and TRBJ1-5; 10 nucleotides align to TRBD1. The CDR3 covers 19 residues. The V segment lost 1 base and the J segment 7 bases; nucleotides outside the gene matches: 16. Germline CDR1 reads KGHSH; CDR2 reads LQKENI. DNA for the CDR3: TGTGCCAGCTCACCACGCGGGGGACAGGGGACGGGAAATTCCCAGCCCCAGCATTTT. It is translated as CASSPRGGQGTGNSQPQHF.

The V gene is TRBV18, the J gene TRBJ2-4; tentative D call: TRBD1 (5 bases). Deletions cut 6 bases from V and 0 bases from J, with 12 bases between. Germline V gives CDR1 KGHSH, CDR2 LQKENI. The CDR3 is 15 amino acids. The CDR3 DNA follows: TGTGCCAGCTCTGGTGTTGACAGAGCCAAAAACATTCAGTACTTC. Translated: CASSGVDRAKNIQYF.

The chain joins TRBV24-1 to TRBJ1-5, with a tentative D call TRBD1 (5 bases). Germline V gene data show CDR1 as KGHDR and CDR2 as SFDVKD. V gave up 6 bases and J gave up 7 bases, with 12 bases separating them. This CDR3 contains 13 residues. CDR3 coding DNA: TGTGCCACCAGTCGCCAGGGAAACCAGCCCCAGCATTTT. It translates to CATSRQGNQPQHF.

The genes are TRBV12-3 or TRBV12-4 and TRBJ2-7; the match to TRBD1 covers 8 bases. After removal of 6 bases from V and 5 bases from J, the junction contained 6 bases not matched to a gene. The length of the CDR3 is 13 residues. The CDR3 loop is CASRRTGSDEQYF. In nucleotides, the CDR3 is TGTGCCAGCAGGAGGACAGGGAGTGACGAGCAGTACTTC.

The chain links TRBV20-1 to TRBJ1-5; TRBD1 might be the D (5 bases). Trimming pared 3 bases from V and 0 bases from J, leaving 15 bases between. Germline V gene lookup returns CDR1 DFQATT and CDR2 SNEGSKA (reference sequence). This CDR3 region has 16 residues. The CDR3: CSASMRGRYSNQPQHF. The CDR3 bases are TGCAGTGCTAGTATGCGGGGCCGTTATAGCAATCAGCCCCAGCATTTT.

The V and J genes are TRBV29-1 and TRBJ1-2; tentatively, D is TRBD1 (5 bases). CDR1 and CDR2 (germline): SQVTM, ANQGSEA. CDR3 length: 12 amino acids. V dropped 2 bases and J dropped 8 bases, with 12 bases sitting between them. The CDR3 nucleotides read TGCAGCGTTGAATCGGGGGGTAAGGGCTACACCTTC. It specifies CSVESGGKGYTF.

The count of this clone is one. The V and J genes are TRBV29-1 and TRBJ1-5; tentatively, D is TRBD1 (5 bases). Germline CDR1 is SQVTM and CDR2 is ANQGSEA. V lost 6 bases and J lost 2, with 17 bases in between. The CDR3 runs to 15 residues. CDR3 loop: CSVVYEGAGNQPQHF. CDR3 coding DNA: TGCAGCGTAGTCTATGAAGGGGCAGGCAATCAGCCCCAGCATTTT.

V usage is TRBV18 and J usage is TRBJ1-4, with TRBD1 matching over 7 bases. The germline V gene has CDR1 KGHSH and CDR2 LQKENI. Unmatched junction bases numbered 18, after V lost 3 bases and J lost 8 bases. CDR3 length: 18 amino acids. The CDR3 DNA sequence: TGTGCCAGCTCACCTAACCGCCGGGACAGCCTAATCAAGGAAAAACTGTTTTTT. Translation gives CASSPNRRDSLIKEKLFF.

The chain carries TRBV19 and TRBJ1-4; the D gene is possibly TRBD1 (6 bases). From germline, CDR1 is LNHDA and CDR2 SQIVND (reference sequence). The germline V and J ends were trimmed by 5 bases and 3 bases, with 13 bases remaining between them. This CDR3 spans 15 amino acids. CDR3 sequence (DNA): TGTGCCAGTAGTGCAGGGGTAAACCCTAATGAAAAACTGTTTTTT. It encodes CASSAGVNPNEKLFF.

This rearrangement joins TRBV16 to TRBJ2-5; D is undetermined. The CDR3 spans 15 residues. V lost 0 bases and J 7 bases, leaving 15 bases between the germline ends. Germline CDR1 is KGHSY and CDR2 is FQNENV. The CDR3 DNA is TGTGCCAGCAGCCAATCCAGTCCCGGTTCGGGGACCCAGTACTTC. This encodes CASSQSSPGSGTQYF.

The V and J genes are TRBV5-1 and TRBJ1-2; 7 bases are a match to TRBD1. After removal of 5 bases from V and 3 bases from J, the junction contained 7 bases not matched to a gene. CDR1 SGHRS and CDR2 YFSETQ come from the germline V gene. The CDR3 length is 14 residues. This CDR3 reads CASSLTGLDYGYTF. CDR3 coding DNA: TGCGCCAGCAGTCTGACAGGGCTGGACTATGGCTACACCTTC. Full variable domain (remainder filled in from reference TRBV5-1 and TRBJ1-2): KAGVTQTPRYLIKTRGQQVTLSCSPISGHRSVSWYQQTPGQGLQFLFEYFSETQRNKGNFPGRFSGRQFSNSRSEMNVSTLELGDSALYLCASSLTGLDYGYTFGSGTRLTVV.